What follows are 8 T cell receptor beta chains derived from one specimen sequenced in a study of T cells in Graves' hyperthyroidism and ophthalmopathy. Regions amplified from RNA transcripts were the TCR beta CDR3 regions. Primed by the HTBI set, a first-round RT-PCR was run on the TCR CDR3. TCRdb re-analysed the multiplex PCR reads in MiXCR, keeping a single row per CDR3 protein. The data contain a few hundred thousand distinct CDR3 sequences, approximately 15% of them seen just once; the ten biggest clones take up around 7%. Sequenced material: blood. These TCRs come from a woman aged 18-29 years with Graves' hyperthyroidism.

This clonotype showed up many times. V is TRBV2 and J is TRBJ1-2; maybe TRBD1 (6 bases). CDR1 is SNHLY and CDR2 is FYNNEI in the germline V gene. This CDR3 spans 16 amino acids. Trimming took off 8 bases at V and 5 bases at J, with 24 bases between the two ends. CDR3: CASSSTGGVRGYGYTF. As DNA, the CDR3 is TGTGCCAGCTCTTCGACCGGGGGGGTGAGGGGGTATGGCTACACCTTC.

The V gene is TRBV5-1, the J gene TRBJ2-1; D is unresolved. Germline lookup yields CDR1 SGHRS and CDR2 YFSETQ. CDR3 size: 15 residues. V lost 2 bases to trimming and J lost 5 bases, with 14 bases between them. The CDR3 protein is CASSLSRTANNEQFF. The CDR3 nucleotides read TGCGCCAGCAGCTTATCCCGGACGGCGAACAATGAGCAGTTCTTC.

The CDR3: CARTLWRASYEQYF. In DNA form, the CDR3 reads TGTGCCAGGACCCTTTGGAGGGCCTCCTACGAGCAGTACTTC. This chain joins TRBV27 and TRBJ2-7, with D possibly matching TRBD2 (6 bases). Trimming pared 9 bases from V and 0 bases from J, leaving 15 bases between. This CDR3 is built from 14 residues. The germline CDR1 and CDR2 sequences are MNHEY and SMNVEV (reference sequence).

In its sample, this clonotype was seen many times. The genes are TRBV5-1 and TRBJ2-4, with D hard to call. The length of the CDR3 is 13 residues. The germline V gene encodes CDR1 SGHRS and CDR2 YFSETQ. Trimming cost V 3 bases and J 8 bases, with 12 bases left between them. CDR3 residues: CASSSLPGDIQYF. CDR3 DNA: TGCGCCAGCAGCTCGCTCCCCGGCGACATTCAGTACTTC.

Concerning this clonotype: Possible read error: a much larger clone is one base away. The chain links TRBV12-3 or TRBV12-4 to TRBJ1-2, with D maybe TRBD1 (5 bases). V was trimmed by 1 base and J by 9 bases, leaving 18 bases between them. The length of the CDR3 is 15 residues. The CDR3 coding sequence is TGTGCCAGCAGTTTAGTGGGGACGCCCATCCCCAGCTACACCTTC. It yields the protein CASSLVGTPIPSYTF.

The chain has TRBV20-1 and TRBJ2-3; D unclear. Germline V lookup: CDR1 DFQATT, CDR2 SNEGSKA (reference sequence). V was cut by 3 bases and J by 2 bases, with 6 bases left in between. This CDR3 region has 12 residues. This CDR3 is CSASSLTDTQYF. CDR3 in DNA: TGCAGTGCTAGCTCACTCACAGATACGCAGTATTTT.

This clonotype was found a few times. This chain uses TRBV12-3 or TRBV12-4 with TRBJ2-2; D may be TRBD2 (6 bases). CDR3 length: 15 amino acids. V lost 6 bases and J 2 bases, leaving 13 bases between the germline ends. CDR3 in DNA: TGTGCCAGCAGATACGGGACTCCTAACACCGGGGAGCTGTTTTTT. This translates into CASRYGTPNTGELFF.

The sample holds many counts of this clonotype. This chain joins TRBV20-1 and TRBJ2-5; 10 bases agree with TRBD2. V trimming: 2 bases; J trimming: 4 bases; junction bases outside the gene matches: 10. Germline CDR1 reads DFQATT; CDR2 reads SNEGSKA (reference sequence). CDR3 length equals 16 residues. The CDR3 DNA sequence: TGCAGTGCTAGACTAGCGGGGGCCCCGGGACGAGAGACCCAGTACTTC. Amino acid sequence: CSARLAGAPGRETQYF.